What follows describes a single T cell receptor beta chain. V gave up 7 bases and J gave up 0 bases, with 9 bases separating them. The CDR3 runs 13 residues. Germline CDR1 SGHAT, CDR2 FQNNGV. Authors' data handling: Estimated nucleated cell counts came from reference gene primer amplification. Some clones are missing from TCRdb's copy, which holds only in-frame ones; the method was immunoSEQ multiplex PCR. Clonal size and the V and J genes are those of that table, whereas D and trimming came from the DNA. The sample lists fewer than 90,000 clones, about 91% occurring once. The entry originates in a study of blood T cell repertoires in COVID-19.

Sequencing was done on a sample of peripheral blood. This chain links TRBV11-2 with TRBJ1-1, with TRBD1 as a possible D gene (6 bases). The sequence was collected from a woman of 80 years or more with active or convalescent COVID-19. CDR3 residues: CASNRQVNTEAFF. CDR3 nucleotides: TGTGCCAGCAACCGACAGGTGAACACTGAAGCTTTCTTT.